This T cell receptor beta chain was sequenced during a study of T cell clonality in common variable immunodeficiency. This clone was found many times. The missing CDR3 end, 3 residues past where the read stops, is filled in from the germline J gene. V lost 6 bases, J lost 7 bases, and 18 bases lay in between. CDR1 is PRHDT and CDR2 is FYEKMQ in the germline V gene (reference sequence). CDR3 length: 15 residues. TCRdb's copy holds only in-frame clones and misses some; the assay was immunoSEQ multiplex PCR. The record shows roughly 58,000 clones for this sample, with no singletons present. Specimen: peripheral blood mononuclear cells. The V gene is TRBV13, the J gene TRBJ2-2; weak D call: TRBD1 (5 bases). This receptor was identified in a person between 18 and 75 years old in good health. CDR3 DNA, as far as it was read: TGTGCCAGCAGGCCGCCGAAGGGGCAGATCGGGGAG. Its protein product is CASRPPKGQIGE. The complete CDR3 sequence is CASRPPKGQIGELFF.